This record looks at one T cell receptor beta chain sequence and its context. No antigen is known for it. Generated by immunoSEQ multiplex PCR, the TCRdb table keeps only in-frame clones and is missing some. The sample records 75,000 to 100,000 clones, approximately 86% being singletons. This entry belongs to a study of T cell responses to AZD1222 COVID-19 vaccine. Study findings and constraints: None of the repertoires were sampled until the peak T cell response had passed. Across the whole spike, CD4 TCRs peaked at regions 160-218 and 743-854.

Material: peripheral blood, obtained on day 0 of AZD1222 vaccination. The sequence derives from an adult in good health.

In DNA form, the CDR3 reads TGTGCCAGTAGTATCGCCGGCGGACCCTACAATGAGCAGTTCTTC. Residues: CASSIAGGPYNEQFF. The chain carries TRBV19 and TRBJ2-1, with unresolved D. The germline V gene has CDR1 LNHDA and CDR2 SQIVND (reference sequence). The CDR3 has 15 amino acids. With 3 bases removed from V and 2 bases from J, the gap between germline ends came to 11 bases.